This T cell receptor (beta chain) came from a study of T-cell memory formation after mild COVID-19 (dated by TCRdb to the early 2020s). With respect to the entire study: TCR sequence clusters from the two donors were largely donor specific. In a couple of donors, T-cell clones that expanded and contracted after mild COVID-19 were tracked by sequencing TCRalpha and TCRbeta repertoires over time. Two young, previously healthy adult volunteers made up the cohort, one male and one female. General findings and caveats noted by the study authors: From day 15 to 85, contracting clones showed balanced CD4/CD8 phenotypes, whereas a second wave of clones that expanded from day 15 to 37 leaned towards CD4+. The study included only a couple of mild cases, and larger cohorts that include severe cases with pre-infection samples were judged to be necessary. Contracting CD4+ clones were found mainly in CM and EM memory subsets, while CD8+ clones were enriched in EMRA. The detection of some responding clones in pre-infection memory suggests that pre-existing cross-reactive memory T cells joined the SARS-CoV-2 response. Whether the second-wave clones peaking on day 37 were SARS-CoV-2 specific was not confirmed.

The listed sequencing device is Illumina NovaSeq 6000. cDNA libraries for TCRalpha and TCRbeta were prepared by 5'RACE using constant-segment primers, with sample barcodes and unique molecular identifiers added. Trizol reagent was used to extract RNA from every sample. Amplification of the libraries took two PCR steps, and the second step added a second sample barcode plus Illumina TruSeq adapters. Libraries were sequenced on an Illumina NovaSeq with 2 x 150 bp paired-end reads. The study's own analysis went as follows. The reads were demultiplexed and collapsed into UMI-guided consensus sequences using migec v1.2.7. With mixcr v2.1.11, UMI consensuses were aligned to TRA and TRB V and J templates and assembled into clonotypes. A clonotype was counted as expanded or contracted only when both edgeR and NoisET called the clonotype significant, with the noise models trained on biological replicates. edgeR calls used a false discovery rate-adjusted p below 0.01 and a log2 fold-change threshold of 1. As an exploratory analysis of dynamics, max-normalized trajectories of the 1000 most abundant clonotypes were examined with PCA combined with hierarchical clustering. The CD4 or CD8 phenotype of responding clones was assigned using the separately sequenced CD4+ and CD8+ repertoires. The public sequencing data were trimmed at Q25 with fastp and processed into clonotypes with MiXCR by TCRdb, which kept only in-frame beta chains. Here each entry gathers all rows of one CDR3 protein and keeps the most common genes and DNA. None of the V and J calls come from the authors' own analysis; TCRdb made them. The sample data list 90,000 to 120,000 distinct CDR3 sequences, and around 10% of these were observed just once. More than 35% of the sample comes from the top ten.

From the cysteine up to the phenylalanine, the CDR3 has a length of 15 residues. Here the CDR3 DNA is all that survives: 45 bases in frame from base 1. V trim: 7 bases; J trim: 2 bases; unmatched bases: 8. The germline V gene (reference sequence) yields LNHNV for CDR1 and YYDKDF for CDR2. Ficoll-Paque density gradient centrifugation was used to isolate PBMCs. This clonotype was counted at least ten times. Its specific antigen is unknown. No much larger clone is present one base from it, and per-base qualities are unavailable. The receptor was derived from a man between 18 and 35 years old who had mild COVID-19 (a few samples of this study predate the infection). The sample titles of this study are shuffled in the database, so cell type and time point are left out; the donor was told from shared clones. The rearrangement combines TRBV15 with TRBJ2-3; 8 bases in the middle match TRBD1. The sample comprised PBMCs or a T cell subset sorted from them (not recorded which). CDR3 sequence: CATTRDRHYTDTQYF. The sequenced DNA is TGTGCCACCACCCGGGACAGGCACTACACAGATACGCAGTATTTT.